Described below is a single T cell receptor (beta chain) sequence and its context. J gave up 1 base and V 1 base, and 3 bases lay outside the gene matches. Germline assignment: CDR1 LNHDA and CDR2 SQIVND (reference sequence). The CDR3 contains 16 residues. These data belong to a study of blood T cell repertoires in COVID-19. In the study overall: The study drew acute and convalescent COVID-19 samples from the United States, Italy and Spain.

Authors' methods: Amplified reference gene primers provided the basis for estimating nucleated cell counts. Measured with immunoSEQ multiplex PCR; TCRdb has only the in-frame clones, and not every one. The V and J calls and the clone size are those of that table, but D and trimming were determined from the DNA. This sample yields approximately 94,000 clones, of which around four fifths are seen a single time; around 15% belongs to the top ten. The chain combines TRBV19 with TRBJ2-1; 8 bases match TRBD1. The sequence came from a middle-aged man with active or convalescent COVID-19. Material for sequencing was peripheral blood. CDR3 loop: CASSIADRESYNEQFF. CDR3 sequence (DNA): TGTGCCAGTAGTATAGCGGACAGGGAGTCCTACAATGAGCAGTTCTTC.